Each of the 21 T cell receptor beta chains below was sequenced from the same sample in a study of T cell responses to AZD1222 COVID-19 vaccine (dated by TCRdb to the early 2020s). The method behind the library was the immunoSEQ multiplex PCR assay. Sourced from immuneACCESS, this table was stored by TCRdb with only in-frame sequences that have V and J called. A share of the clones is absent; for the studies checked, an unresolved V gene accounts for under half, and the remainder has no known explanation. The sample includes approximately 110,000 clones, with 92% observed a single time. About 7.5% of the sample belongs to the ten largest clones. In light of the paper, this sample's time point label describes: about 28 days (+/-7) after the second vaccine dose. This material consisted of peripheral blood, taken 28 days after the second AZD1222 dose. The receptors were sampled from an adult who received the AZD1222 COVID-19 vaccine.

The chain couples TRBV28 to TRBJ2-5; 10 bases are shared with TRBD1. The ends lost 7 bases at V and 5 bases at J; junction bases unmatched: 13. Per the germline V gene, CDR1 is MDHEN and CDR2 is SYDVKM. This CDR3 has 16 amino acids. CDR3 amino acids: CASNLATGGRTETQYF. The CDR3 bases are TGTGCCAGCAATTTGGCGACAGGGGGCAGGACGGAGACCCAGTACTTC. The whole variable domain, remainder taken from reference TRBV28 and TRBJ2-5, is DVKVTQSSRYLVKRTGEKVFLECVQDMDHENMFWYRQDPGLGLRLIYFSYDVKMKEKGDIPEGYSVSREKKERFSLILESASTNQTSMYLCASNLATGGRTETQYFGPGTRLLVL.

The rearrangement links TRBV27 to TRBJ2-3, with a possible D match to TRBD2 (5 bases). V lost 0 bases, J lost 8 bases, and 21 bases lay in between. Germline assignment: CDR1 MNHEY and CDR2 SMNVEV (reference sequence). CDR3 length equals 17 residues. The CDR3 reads CASSLSSRAGRLVTQYF. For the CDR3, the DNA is TGTGCCAGCAGTTTATCGTCCCGCGCGGGTCGGTTGGTTACGCAGTATTTT.

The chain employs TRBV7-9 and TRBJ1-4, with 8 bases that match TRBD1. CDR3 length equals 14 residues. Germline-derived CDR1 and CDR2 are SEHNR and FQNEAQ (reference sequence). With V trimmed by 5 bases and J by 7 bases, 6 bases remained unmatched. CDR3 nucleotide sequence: TGTGCCAGCAGCCCGGACAGGGCGGTTGAAAAACTGTTTTTT. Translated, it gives CASSPDRAVEKLFF.

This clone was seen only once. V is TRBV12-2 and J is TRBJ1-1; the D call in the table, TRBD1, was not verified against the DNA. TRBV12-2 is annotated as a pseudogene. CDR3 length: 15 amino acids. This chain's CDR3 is CASRLGCRGNTEAFF. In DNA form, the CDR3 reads TGTGCAAGTCGCTTAGGTTGCAGGGGCAACACTGAAGCTTTCTTT.

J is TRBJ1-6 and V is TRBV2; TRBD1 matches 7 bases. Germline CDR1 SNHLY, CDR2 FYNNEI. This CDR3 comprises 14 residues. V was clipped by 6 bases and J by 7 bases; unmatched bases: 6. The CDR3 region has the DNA TGTGCCAGCAGATGGGACAGCCCCAATTCACCCCTCCACTTT. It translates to CASRWDSPNSPLHF.

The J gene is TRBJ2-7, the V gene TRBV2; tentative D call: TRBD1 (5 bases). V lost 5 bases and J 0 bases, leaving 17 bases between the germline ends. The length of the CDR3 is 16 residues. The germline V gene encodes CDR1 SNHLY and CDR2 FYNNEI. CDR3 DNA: TGTGCCAGCAGTCTAAGGGGCCAAATGGGCTCCTACGAGCAGTACTTC. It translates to CASSLRGQMGSYEQYF.

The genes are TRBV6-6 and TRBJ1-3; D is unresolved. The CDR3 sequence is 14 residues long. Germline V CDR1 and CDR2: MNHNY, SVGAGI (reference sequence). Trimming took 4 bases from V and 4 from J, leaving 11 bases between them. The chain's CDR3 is CASSSLTEGNTIYF. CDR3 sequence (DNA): TGTGCCAGCAGTTCTCTGACGGAAGGAAACACCATATATTTT.

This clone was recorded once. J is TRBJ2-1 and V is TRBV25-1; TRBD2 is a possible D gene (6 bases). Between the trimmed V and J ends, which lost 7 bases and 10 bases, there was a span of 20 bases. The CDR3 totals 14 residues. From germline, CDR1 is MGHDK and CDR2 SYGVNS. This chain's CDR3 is CASTPSGAVGEQFF. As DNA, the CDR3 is TGTGCCAGCACCCCGTCGGGAGCGGTCGGGGAGCAGTTCTTC.

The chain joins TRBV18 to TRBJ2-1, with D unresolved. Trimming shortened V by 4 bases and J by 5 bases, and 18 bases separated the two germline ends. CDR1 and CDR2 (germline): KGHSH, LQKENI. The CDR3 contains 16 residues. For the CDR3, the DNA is TGTGCCAGCTCACACGGACGAGCGCCCGGAAACAATGAGCAGTTCTTC. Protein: CASSHGRAPGNNEQFF.

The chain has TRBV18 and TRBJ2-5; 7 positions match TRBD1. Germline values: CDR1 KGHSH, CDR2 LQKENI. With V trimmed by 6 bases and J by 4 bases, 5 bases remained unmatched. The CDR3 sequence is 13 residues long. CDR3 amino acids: CASSQQGLETQYF. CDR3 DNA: TGTGCCAGCTCCCAACAGGGGTTAGAGACCCAGTACTTC.

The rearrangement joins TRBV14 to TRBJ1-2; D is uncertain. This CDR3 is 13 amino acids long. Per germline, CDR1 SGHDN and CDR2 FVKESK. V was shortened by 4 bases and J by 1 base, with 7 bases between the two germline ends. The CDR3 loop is CASSLTSNYGYTF. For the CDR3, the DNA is TGTGCCAGCAGCCTAACAAGTAACTATGGCTACACCTTC.

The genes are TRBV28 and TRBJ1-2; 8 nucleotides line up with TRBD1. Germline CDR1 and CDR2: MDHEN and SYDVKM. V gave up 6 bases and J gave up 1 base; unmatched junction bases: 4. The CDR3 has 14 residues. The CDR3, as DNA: TGTGCCAGCAGGCGACAGGGGATTAACTATGGCTACACCTTC. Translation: CASRRQGINYGYTF.

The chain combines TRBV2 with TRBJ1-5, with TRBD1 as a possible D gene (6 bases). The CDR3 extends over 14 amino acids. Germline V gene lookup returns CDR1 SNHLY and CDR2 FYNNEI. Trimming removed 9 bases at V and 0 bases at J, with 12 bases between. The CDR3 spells CASKRQDSNQPQHF. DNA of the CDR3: TGTGCCAGTAAGAGACAGGATAGCAATCAGCCCCAGCATTTT.

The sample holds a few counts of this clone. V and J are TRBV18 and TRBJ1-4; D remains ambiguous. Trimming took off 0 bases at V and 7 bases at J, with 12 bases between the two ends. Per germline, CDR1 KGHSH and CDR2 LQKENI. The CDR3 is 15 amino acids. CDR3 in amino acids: CASSPPTAATEKLFF. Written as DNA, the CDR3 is TGTGCCAGCTCACCACCGACGGCAGCTACTGAAAAACTGTTTTTT.

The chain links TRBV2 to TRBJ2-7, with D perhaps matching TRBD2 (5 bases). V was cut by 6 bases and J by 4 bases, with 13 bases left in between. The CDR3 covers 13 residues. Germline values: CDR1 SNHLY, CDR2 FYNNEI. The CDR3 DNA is TGTGCCAGCAGGGCTCGTAGCGCATACGAGCAGTACTTC. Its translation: CASRARSAYEQYF.

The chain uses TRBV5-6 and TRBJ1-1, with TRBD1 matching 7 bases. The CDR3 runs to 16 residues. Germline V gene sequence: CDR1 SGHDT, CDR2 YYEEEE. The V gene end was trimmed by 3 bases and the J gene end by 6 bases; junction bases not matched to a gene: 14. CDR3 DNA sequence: TGTGCCAGCAGCTCGACAGGGCTTAGCTTATTCTCTGAAGCTTTCTTT. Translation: CASSSTGLSLFSEAFF.

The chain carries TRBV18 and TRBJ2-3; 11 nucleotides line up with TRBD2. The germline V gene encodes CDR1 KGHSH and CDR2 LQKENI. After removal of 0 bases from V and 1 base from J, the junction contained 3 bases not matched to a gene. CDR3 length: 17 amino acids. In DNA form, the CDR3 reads TGTGCCAGCTCACCACCTCCACTAGCGGGAGGCACAGATACGCAGTATTTT. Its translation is CASSPPPLAGGTDTQYF.

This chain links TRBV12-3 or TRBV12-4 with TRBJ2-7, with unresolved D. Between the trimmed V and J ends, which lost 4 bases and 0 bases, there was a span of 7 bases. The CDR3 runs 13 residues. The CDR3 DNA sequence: TGTGCCAGCAGTTCCCAGAGCTCCTACGAGCAGTACTTC. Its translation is CASSSQSSYEQYF.

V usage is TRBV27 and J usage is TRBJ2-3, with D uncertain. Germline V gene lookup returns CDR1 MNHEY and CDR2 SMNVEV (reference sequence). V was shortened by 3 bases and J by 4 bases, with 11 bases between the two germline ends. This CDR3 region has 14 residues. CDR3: CASSFSLPPDTQYF. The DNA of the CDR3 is TGTGCCAGCAGTTTCTCCCTTCCCCCAGATACGCAGTATTTT.

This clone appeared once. The CDR3 reads CASSQDGYGYTF. DNA for the CDR3: TGTGCCAGCAGCCAAGACGGATATGGCTACACCTTC. The chain couples TRBV4-2 to TRBJ1-2; no firm D call. Germline CDR1 LGHNA, CDR2 YNFKEQ. The CDR3 runs to 12 residues. The V and J ends lost 0 bases and 5 bases respectively, with 4 bases between them.

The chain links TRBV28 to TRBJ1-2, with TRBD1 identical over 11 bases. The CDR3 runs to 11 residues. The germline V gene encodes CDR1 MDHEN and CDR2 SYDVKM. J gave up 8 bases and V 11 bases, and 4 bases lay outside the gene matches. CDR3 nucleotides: TGTGCCGGACAGGGGGCTCTAGGCTACACCTTC. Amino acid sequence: CAGQGALGYTF.